This passage covers 10 T cell receptor beta chains from one sample sequenced in a study of cytomegalovirus exposure and HLA in healthy donors. The PCR employed 60 Vbeta primers together with 13 Jbeta primers. TCRdb's table, derived via immunoSEQ multiplex PCR, lists solely in-frame clones and lacks some. This table holds 90,000 or so clones, around 70% found once. The sample was PBMCs. The receptors come from a woman aged 50 to 60 in good health and CMV-seropositive.

The rearrangement links TRBV6-6 to TRBJ2-5, with D possibly matching TRBD2 (6 bases). The CDR3 runs to 15 residues. Germline lookup yields CDR1 MNHNY and CDR2 SVGAGI (reference sequence). V was clipped by 5 bases and J by 5 bases, with 18 bases between them. CDR3 loop: CASSGNERAGETQYF. As DNA, the CDR3 is TGTGCCAGCAGTGGAAACGAGCGGGCGGGGGAGACCCAGTACTTC.

The V and J genes are TRBV5-1 and TRBJ2-1, with TRBD2 matching 9 bases. Germline CDR1 reads SGHRS; CDR2 reads YFSETQ. The CDR3 totals 15 residues. V dropped 4 bases and J dropped 6; count of bases not matched to a gene: 8. This CDR3 is CASSPLAGGGNEQFF. In DNA form, the CDR3 reads TGCGCCAGCAGCCCTTTGGCGGGAGGGGGCAATGAGCAGTTCTTC.

This rearrangement joins TRBV6-5 to TRBJ2-7; TRBD2 matches at 7 bases. Unmatched junction bases numbered 6, after V lost 5 bases and J lost 2 bases. The germline CDR1 and CDR2 sequences are MNHEY and SVGAGI. The CDR3 is 14 amino acids. CDR3 sequence: CASSRAGLTYEQYF. The CDR3 DNA reads as TGTGCCAGCAGTCGAGCGGGACTGACCTACGAGCAGTACTTC.

The genes are TRBV9 and TRBJ2-1; D is perhaps TRBD2 (5 bases). V was trimmed by 0 bases and J by 9 bases, leaving 22 bases between them. Looked up from germline, CDR1 is SGDLS and CDR2 is YYNGEE. The CDR3 spans 17 residues. DNA of the CDR3: TGTGCCAGCAGCGTAGAAAGAGGGTCGGGCTACCGGGCTGAGCAGTTCTTC. This sequence encodes CASSVERGSGYRAEQFF.

This clone was detected only a few times. The rearrangement links TRBV5-1 to TRBJ2-3, with D tentatively TRBD1 (5 bases). Germline-derived CDR1 and CDR2 are SGHRS and YFSETQ. The CDR3 totals 13 residues. Trimming left V 1 base short and J 4 bases short, with 7 bases between. CDR3 nucleotides: TGCGCCAGCAGCTTGTCAGGGCCAGATACGCAGTATTTT. It encodes CASSLSGPDTQYF.

The rearrangement links TRBV7-3 to TRBJ1-6, with D unclear. The ends were cut back, 3 bases at V and 7 bases at J, with 7 bases in the middle. CDR3 length: 13 amino acids. Germline loops: CDR1 SGHTA, CDR2 FQGTGA. CDR3 sequence (DNA): TGTGCCAGCAGCTTGACGGGGAATTCACCCCTCCACTTT. Translated: CASSLTGNSPLHF.

V is TRBV7-6 and J is TRBJ2-2; unclear D gene. Per germline, CDR1 SGHVS and CDR2 FNYEAQ. Trimming took 1 base from V and 3 from J, leaving 3 bases between them. The CDR3 sequence is 13 residues long. Written as DNA, the CDR3 is TGTGCCAGCAGCTTAGGCGACACCGGGGAGCTGTTTTTT. As protein: CASSLGDTGELFF.

In this sample, this clone turned up a few times. V usage is TRBV5-4 and J usage is TRBJ2-5, with D hard to call. This CDR3 contains 13 residues. CDR1 is SGHNT, CDR2 YYREEE, per germline (reference sequence). V was clipped by 1 base and J by 4 bases, with 8 bases between them. DNA for the CDR3: TGTGCCAGCAGCTTGAACCAGGCAGAGACCCAGTACTTC. It specifies CASSLNQAETQYF.

The DNA for the CDR3 is TGTGCCAGCAGTAACAGTTTCGGCACTGAAGCTTTCTTT. It is translated as CASSNSFGTEAFF. The J gene is TRBJ1-1, the V gene TRBV6-4; no definite D call. CDR3 length equals 13 residues. Deletions cut 5 bases from V and 4 bases from J, with 11 bases between. Germline lookup yields CDR1 MRHNA and CDR2 SNTAGT.

By share of the sample, this clone is medium-sized. The rearrangement links TRBV4-1 to TRBJ1-3, with TRBD1 identical over 9 bases. The CDR3 has 14 amino acids. Germline lookup yields CDR1 MGHRA and CDR2 YSYEKL. V was clipped by 5 bases and J by 4 bases; unmatched bases: 3. Written as DNA, the CDR3 is TGCGCCAGCAGCTGGACAGGGGACGGAAACACCATATATTTT. This translates into CASSWTGDGNTIYF.